Listed below are T cell receptor beta chains from one sample, sequenced in a study of shared clonotypes between healthy human individuals. This table comes from immunoSEQ multiplex PCR, and its TCRdb copy is limited to in-frame clones, with some not included. The table lists 1,400,000 or so clones, approximately 98.5% of them singletons. The sample comprised naive CD4+ T cells sorted from blood. These receptors all come from a man younger than 45 in good health. Both conserved end residues are part of each CDR3. D genes are given only for firm matches. Clone size is shown for a subset of rows, as once, few, many or a class of expanded clone.

abundance,j_gene,d_gene,v_gene,CDR3nt,CDR3aa
-,TRBJ1-1,-,TRBV29-1,TGCAGCGTTGTTTTCACTGAAGCTTTCTTT,CSVVFTEAFF
-,TRBJ1-5,-,TRBV7-9,TGTGCCAGCAGCTTAACAGGGAACAATCAGCCCCAGCATTTT,CASSLTGNNQPQHF
-,TRBJ2-2,-,TRBV2,TGTGCCAGCAGTGAATTTGTGCAGCCCGGGGAGCTGTTTTTT,CASSEFVQPGELFF
-,TRBJ2-1,-,TRBV30,TGTGCCTATGGACCGAACAATGAGCAGTTCTTC,CAYGPNNEQFF
-,TRBJ1-2,TRBD1,TRBV28,TGTGCCAGCAGTTTTGCCGGACAGGGCCGCGGTAGGGACTATGGCTACACCTTC,CASSFAGQGRGRDYGYTF
-,TRBJ2-7,-,TRBV5-1,TGCGCCAGCAGCTTGGGGGGGCAGGTCTACGAGCAGTACTTC,CASSLGGQVYEQYF
once,TRBJ2-7,TRBD1,TRBV28,TGTGCCAGCAGGGGACAGGGGGCGAAGGCCTACGAGCAGTACTTC,CASRGQGAKAYEQYF
-,TRBJ1-2,TRBD1,TRBV18,TGTGCCAGCTCACCACGGGGGACAGGCTTCAACTATGGCTACACCTTC,CASSPRGTGFNYGYTF
-,TRBJ2-7,-,TRBV5-4,TGTGCCAGCAGCCGGGCAGGGTCAAGCTACGAGCAGTACTTC,CASSRAGSSYEQYF
-,TRBJ2-1,-,TRBV6-1,TGTGCCAGCAGAGAGACTTACTGGGGAGTAGGGCAGTTCTTC,CASRETYWGVGQFF
-,TRBJ2-1,TRBD1,TRBV7-8,TGTGCCAGCAGCCTCGAGACAGGGGGAGCCAATGAGCAGTTCTTC,CASSLETGGANEQFF
-,TRBJ2-1,-,TRBV18,TGTGCCAGCTCACCACCGAGGATATCATTCTACAATGAGCAGTTCTTC,CASSPPRISFYNEQFF
-,TRBJ1-3,-,TRBV9,TGTGCCAGCAGCGTGAGGGGAACTGGAAACACCATATATTTT,CASSVRGTGNTIYF
-,TRBJ2-3,TRBD2,TRBV19,TGTGCCAGTAGTACCCCAGCGGGAGTGGCAGATACGCAGTATTTT,CASSTPAGVADTQYF
-,TRBJ2-7,-,TRBV28,TGTGCCAGCAGCAAAGTCTACGAGCAGTACTTC,CASSKVYEQYF
-,TRBJ2-7,-,TRBV5-1,TGCGCCAGCAGCTTGGGGGCCAGAACCTACGAGCAGTACTTC,CASSLGARTYEQYF